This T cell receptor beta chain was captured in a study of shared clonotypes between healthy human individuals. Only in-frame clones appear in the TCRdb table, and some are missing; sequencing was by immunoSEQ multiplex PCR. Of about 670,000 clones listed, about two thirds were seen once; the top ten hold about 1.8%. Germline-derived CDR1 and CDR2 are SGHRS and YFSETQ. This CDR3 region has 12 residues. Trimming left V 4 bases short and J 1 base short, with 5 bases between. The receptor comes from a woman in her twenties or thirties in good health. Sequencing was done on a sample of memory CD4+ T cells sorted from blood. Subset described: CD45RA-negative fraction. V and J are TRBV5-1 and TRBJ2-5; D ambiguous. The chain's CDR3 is CASSPGQETQYF. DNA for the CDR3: TGCGCCAGCAGCCCGGGCCAAGAGACCCAGTACTTC.